This passage covers 24 T cell receptor beta chains from one sample sequenced in a study of cytomegalovirus exposure and HLA in healthy donors. The PCR was carried out with 60 Vbeta primers and 13 Jbeta primers. Libraries were prepared by immunoSEQ multiplex PCR; TCRdb keeps only in-frame clonotypes and omits some of them. The sample carries under 200,000 clones, 60% to 75% recorded once. Sequencing used PBMCs. These receptors were taken from a woman aged 45-65 years in good health and CMV-seropositive.

V and J are TRBV28 and TRBJ1-5; perhaps TRBD1 as D (5 bases). The CDR3 loop spans 15 amino acids. Trimming cost V 6 bases and J 0 bases, with 12 bases left between them. Germline V CDR1 and CDR2: MDHEN, SYDVKM. This chain's CDR3 is CASRPTGYSNQPQHF. CDR3 sequence (DNA): TGTGCCAGCAGGCCTACAGGATATAGCAATCAGCCCCAGCATTTT. Full variable domain (outside the CDR3, taken from reference TRBV28 and TRBJ1-5): DVKVTQSSRYLVKRTGEKVFLECVQDMDHENMFWYRQDPGLGLRLIYFSYDVKMKEKGDIPEGYSVSREKKERFSLILESASTNQTSMYLCASRPTGYSNQPQHFGDGTRLSIL.

This chain connects TRBV7-3 to TRBJ2-3; 10 positions agree with TRBD2. Losses at the gene ends were 5 bases for V and 4 bases for J; bases not matched to a gene: 3. The CDR3 has 14 residues. CDR1 and CDR2 (germline): SGHTA, FQGTGA. Here the CDR3 DNA reads TGTGCCAGCAGCCCCGGGACTAGCGCAGATACGCAGTATTTT. It codes for CASSPGTSADTQYF. The full variable domain, completed using reference TRBV7-3 and TRBJ2-3, is GAGVSQTPSNKVTEKGKYVELRCDPISGHTALYWYRQSLGQGPEFLIYFQGTGAADDSGLPNDRFFAVRPEGSVSTLKIQRTERGDSAVYLCASSPGTSADTQYFGPGTRLTVL.

This chain uses TRBV5-1 with TRBJ2-1; D possibly corresponds to TRBD1 (6 bases). With 1 base removed from V and 1 base from J, the gap between germline ends came to 15 bases. This CDR3 region has 17 residues. The germline V gene encodes CDR1 SGHRS and CDR2 YFSETQ. CDR3 coding DNA: TGCGCCAGCAGCTTGACGCAACAGGGTTTTTCCTACAATGAGCAGTTCTTC. Amino acids: CASSLTQQGFSYNEQFF. Using reference TRBV5-1 and TRBJ2-1 for the parts outside the CDR3, the full variable domain is KAGVTQTPRYLIKTRGQQVTLSCSPISGHRSVSWYQQTPGQGLQFLFEYFSETQRNKGNFPGRFSGRQFSNSRSEMNVSTLELGDSALYLCASSLTQQGFSYNEQFFGPGTRLTVL.

The rearrangement joins TRBV7-9 to TRBJ2-2, with D perhaps matching TRBD1 (5 bases). The CDR3 consists of 14 residues. Germline CDR1 and CDR2: SEHNR and FQNEAQ (reference sequence). V was pared by 2 bases and J by 9 bases, with 13 bases between. CDR3 amino acids: CASSLLKGYRELFF. As DNA, the CDR3 is TGTGCCAGCAGCTTACTAAAGGGGTACCGGGAGCTGTTTTTT.

CDR3 nucleotides: TGTGCCAGCACCTTACCTGGGACAGGGAACACTGAAGCTTTCTTT. Amino acid sequence: CASTLPGTGNTEAFF. V is TRBV28 and J is TRBJ1-1; 8 bases map to TRBD1. CDR3 length equals 15 residues. Trimming took 7 bases from V and 1 from J; bases not matched to a gene: 8. Germline CDR1 MDHEN, CDR2 SYDVKM.

This clone occurred a few times. The V call is TRBV10-3, the J call TRBJ2-2; TRBD2 might be the D (6 bases). Germline V gives CDR1 ENHRY, CDR2 SYGVKD. Trimming shortened V by 9 bases and J by 2 bases, and 19 bases separated the two germline ends. This CDR3 comprises 16 residues. Here the CDR3 reads CAIPASDYLNTGELFF. In DNA form, the CDR3 reads TGTGCCATTCCGGCTAGCGATTACTTAAACACCGGGGAGCTGTTTTTT.

The chain has TRBV30 and TRBJ2-1; D is perhaps TRBD1 (6 bases). CDR3 length: 13 residues. In germline, CDR1 is GTSNPN, CDR2 SVGIG (reference sequence). Trimming took 6 bases from V and 3 from J, leaving 12 bases between them. The CDR3 DNA reads as TGTGCCTGCAAACAGGGACACTACAATGAGCAGTTCTTC. This sequence encodes CACKQGHYNEQFF.

This clone was observed a few times. This chain connects TRBV2 to TRBJ1-6; the match to TRBD1 covers 8 bases. Germline-derived CDR1 and CDR2 are SNHLY and FYNNEI. The V and J ends lost 8 bases and 7 bases, in that order; junction bases with no gene match: 10. There are 15 residues in the CDR3. Here the CDR3 reads CASEGQGRRNSPLHF. The CDR3 DNA sequence: TGTGCCAGCGAAGGACAGGGTAGAAGAAATTCACCCCTCCACTTT.

The chain uses TRBV18 and TRBJ1-5, with a tentative D call TRBD1 (5 bases). This CDR3 contains 14 residues. Per germline, CDR1 KGHSH and CDR2 LQKENI. Deletions cut 1 base from V and 1 base from J, with 5 bases between. CDR3 in amino acids: CASSPQGSNQPQHF. The CDR3 DNA sequence: TGTGCCAGCTCACCACAGGGGAGCAATCAGCCCCAGCATTTT.

This chain links TRBV7-9 with TRBJ2-1; TRBD2 agrees at 8 bases. CDR1 and CDR2 (germline): SEHNR, FQNEAQ (reference sequence). The CDR3 runs to 18 residues. Losses at the gene ends were 5 bases for V and 4 bases for J; bases not matched to a gene: 16. CDR3 residues: CASSPPPEVAGWYNEQFF. Here the CDR3 DNA reads TGTGCCAGCAGCCCTCCCCCCGAGGTAGCGGGGTGGTACAATGAGCAGTTCTTC.

Concerning this clone itself: One end of the junction varies from germline; a read error may be responsible. This sequence joins TRBV2 and TRBJ2-5; TRBD1 might be the D (5 bases). The CDR3 covers 14 residues. CDR1 and CDR2 (germline): SNHLY, FYNNEI. CDR3 residues: CASTEGHSGCEQYF. CDR3 DNA: TGTGCCAGCACTGAAGGACACTCTGGATGTGAGCAGTACTTC.

The CDR3 reads CASSEAGRGDEQYF. The DNA for the CDR3 is TGTGCCAGCAGTGAAGCGGGCAGGGGGGACGAGCAGTACTTC. The V and J genes are TRBV6-1 and TRBJ2-7; perhaps TRBD1 as D (7 bases). The V end lost 0 bases, the J end lost 5 bases, and 11 bases lay between the germline ends. Germline loops: CDR1 MNHNS, CDR2 SASEGT. The CDR3 totals 14 residues.

In this sample, this clone turned up a few times. V is TRBV6-4 and J is TRBJ2-5; TRBD2 matches at 11 bases. The CDR3 is 19 amino acids. The trim removed 2 bases at V and 4 bases at J, leaving 15 bases unmatched. Germline V CDR1 and CDR2: MRHNA, SNTAGT. Written as DNA, the CDR3 is TGTGCCAGCAGTGACCTGGGCGGGGTTAGCGGGGGGGGAAGAGAGACCCAGTACTTC. Residues: CASSDLGGVSGGGRETQYF.

The CDR3 region is CASSKTGSALEQYF. The CDR3 DNA reads as TGTGCCAGCAGTAAGACAGGGTCCGCGCTCGAGCAGTACTTC. The rearrangement joins TRBV6-5 to TRBJ2-7; 7 positions agree with TRBD1. Germline V gene sequence: CDR1 MNHEY, CDR2 SVGAGI. This CDR3 has 14 amino acids. Trimming removed 5 bases from V and 6 bases from J; junction bases left unmatched: 10.

The chain employs TRBV5-1 and TRBJ2-7; 7 nucleotides agree with TRBD2. The length of the CDR3 is 15 residues. Germline-derived CDR1 and CDR2 are SGHRS and YFSETQ. Germline trimming cut 2 bases from V and 2 bases from J; bases unmatched to any gene: 7. Written as DNA, the CDR3 is TGCGCCAGCAGCTTAAGGGCGGGGGAACCCTACGAGCAGTACTTC. This codes for CASSLRAGEPYEQYF.

The V and J genes are TRBV5-1 and TRBJ2-7; possible D gene TRBD1, 6 bases. The CDR3 is 13 amino acids. V shed 3 bases and J shed 6 bases, with 13 bases lying between them. Germline loops: CDR1 SGHRS, CDR2 YFSETQ. The CDR3 nucleotides read TGCGCCAGCAGCTCATCGCAGGGGTGCGAGCAGTACTTC. Residues: CASSSSQGCEQYF.

In its sample, this clone was seen once. The chain recombines TRBV7-9 with TRBJ1-2, with D tentatively TRBD1 (6 bases). The CDR3 extends over 15 amino acids. CDR1 and CDR2 from the germline V gene are SEHNR and FQNEAQ (reference sequence). The V end lost 2 bases, the J end lost 4 bases, and 14 bases lay between the germline ends. The CDR3 loop is CASSLLGGGVYGYTF. In DNA, the CDR3 is TGTGCCAGCAGCTTACTAGGGGGTGGGGTCTATGGCTACACCTTC.

This rearrangement joins TRBV10-3 to TRBJ2-3; 11 nucleotides align to TRBD2. This CDR3 spans 15 amino acids. The germline CDR1 and CDR2 sequences are ENHRY and SYGVKD. With 5 bases clipped from V and 10 bases from J, the junction kept 11 bases outside the gene matches. The DNA for the CDR3 is TGTGCCATCAGTACCGGGACTAGCGGCGACGAGGCGCAGTATTTT. Its protein product is CAISTGTSGDEAQYF.

This sequence joins TRBV5-1 and TRBJ2-7; the D gene is possibly TRBD1 (6 bases). Looked up from germline, CDR1 is SGHRS and CDR2 is YFSETQ. The V end was cut by 4 bases, the J end by 2 bases, with 13 bases between. This CDR3 contains 14 residues. CDR3 residues: CASSPGTQTYEQYF. In DNA, the CDR3 is TGCGCCAGCAGCCCCGGGACACAGACCTACGAGCAGTACTTC.

This clone appeared a few times. V and J are TRBV6-6 and TRBJ2-1; a possible D gene is TRBD1 (6 bases). Trimming removed 10 bases at V and 5 bases at J, with 15 bases between. The CDR3 has 13 amino acids. Germline-derived CDR1 and CDR2 are MNHNY and SVGAGI (reference sequence). CDR3 DNA sequence: TGTGCCACTAAACCAGGGGTCCACAATGAGCAGTTCTTC. Amino acid sequence: CATKPGVHNEQFF.

This chain connects TRBV19 to TRBJ1-5, with TRBD1 identical over 7 bases. V gave up 3 bases and J gave up 4 bases; unmatched junction bases: 6. The CDR3 runs to 15 residues. CDR1 is LNHDA and CDR2 is SQIVND in the germline V gene (reference sequence). The CDR3 sequence is CASSIMDRPNQPQHF. The CDR3 DNA is TGTGCCAGTAGTATCATGGACAGGCCAAATCAGCCCCAGCATTTT.

CDR3: CAWSYGATEAFF. For the CDR3, the DNA is TGTGCCTGGAGTTATGGGGCCACTGAAGCTTTCTTT. The genes are TRBV30 and TRBJ1-1; weak D call: TRBD1 (5 bases). Germline assignment: CDR1 GTSNPN and CDR2 SVGIG (reference sequence). The V end was cut by 2 bases, the J end by 4 bases, with 8 bases between. The CDR3 runs 12 residues. The complete variable domain, with remaining parts taken from reference TRBV30 and TRBJ1-1, reads SQTIHQWPATLVQPVGSPLSLECTVEGTSNPNLYWYRQAAGRGLQLLFYSVGIGQISSEVPQNLSASRPQDRQFILSSKKLLLSDSGFYLCAWSYGATEAFFGQGTRLTVV.

This rearrangement joins TRBV7-8 to TRBJ1-5; D gene ambiguous. V was pared by 1 base and J by 2 bases, with 9 bases between. This CDR3 spans 15 amino acids. The germline CDR1 and CDR2 sequences are SGHVS and FQNEAQ. CDR3 sequence: CASSLGVAGNQPQHF. Written as DNA, the CDR3 is TGTGCCAGCAGCTTAGGGGTGGCGGGCAATCAGCCCCAGCATTTT.

This clone is a singleton in its sample. V and J are TRBV2 and TRBJ2-5; a possible D gene is TRBD1 (6 bases). Germline CDR1 SNHLY, CDR2 FYNNEI. The V end lost 3 bases, the J end lost 4 bases, and 9 bases lay between the germline ends. This CDR3 spans 13 amino acids. The DNA of the CDR3 is TGTGCCAGCAGTGATTCAGGGGTAGAGACCCAGTACTTC. Amino acids: CASSDSGVETQYF.